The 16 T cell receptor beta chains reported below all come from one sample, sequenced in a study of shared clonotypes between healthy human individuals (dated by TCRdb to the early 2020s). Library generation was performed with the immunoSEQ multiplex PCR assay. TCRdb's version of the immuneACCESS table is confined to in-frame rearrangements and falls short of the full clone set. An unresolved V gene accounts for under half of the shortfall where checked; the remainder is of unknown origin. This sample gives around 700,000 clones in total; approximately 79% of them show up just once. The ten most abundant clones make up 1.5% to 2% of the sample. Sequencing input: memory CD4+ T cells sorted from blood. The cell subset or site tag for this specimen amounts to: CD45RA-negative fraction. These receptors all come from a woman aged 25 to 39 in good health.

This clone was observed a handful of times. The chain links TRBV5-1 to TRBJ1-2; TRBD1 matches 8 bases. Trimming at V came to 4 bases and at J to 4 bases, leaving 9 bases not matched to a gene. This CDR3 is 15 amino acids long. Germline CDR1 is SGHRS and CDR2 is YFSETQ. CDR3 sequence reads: CASSATGQDFYGYTF. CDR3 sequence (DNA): TGCGCCAGCAGCGCTACGGGACAGGACTTCTATGGCTACACCTTC.

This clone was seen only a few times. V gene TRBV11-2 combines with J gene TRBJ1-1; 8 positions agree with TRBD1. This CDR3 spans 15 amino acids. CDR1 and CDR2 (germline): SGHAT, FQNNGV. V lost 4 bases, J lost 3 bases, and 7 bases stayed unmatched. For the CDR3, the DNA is TGTGCCAGCAGCTCATCAGACAGGGGTGACACTGAAGCTTTCTTT. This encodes CASSSSDRGDTEAFF.

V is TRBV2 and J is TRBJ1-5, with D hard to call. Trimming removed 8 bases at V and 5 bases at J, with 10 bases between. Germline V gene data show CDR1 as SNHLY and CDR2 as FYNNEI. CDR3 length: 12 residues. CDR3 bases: TGTGCCAGCCGATTAGGAGATCAGCCCCAGCATTTT. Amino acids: CASRLGDQPQHF.

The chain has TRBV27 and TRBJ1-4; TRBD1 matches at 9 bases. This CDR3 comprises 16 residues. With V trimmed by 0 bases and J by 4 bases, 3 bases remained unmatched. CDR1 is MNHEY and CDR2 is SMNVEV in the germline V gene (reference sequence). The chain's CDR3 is CASSLSGTGFNEKLFF. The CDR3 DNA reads TGTGCCAGCAGTTTATCAGGGACAGGGTTTAATGAAAAACTGTTTTTT.

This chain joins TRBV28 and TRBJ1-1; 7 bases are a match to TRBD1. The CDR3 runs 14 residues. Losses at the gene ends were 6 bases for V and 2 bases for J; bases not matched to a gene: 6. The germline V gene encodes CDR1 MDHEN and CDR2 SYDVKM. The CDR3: CASSPGTVNTEAFF. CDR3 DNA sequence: TGTGCCAGCAGCCCAGGGACAGTAAACACTGAAGCTTTCTTT.

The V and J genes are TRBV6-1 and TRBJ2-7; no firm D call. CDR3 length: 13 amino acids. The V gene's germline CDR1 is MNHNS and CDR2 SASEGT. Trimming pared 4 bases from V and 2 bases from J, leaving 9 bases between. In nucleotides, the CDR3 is TGTGCCAGCAGTGTCGGCCCCCCCTACGAGCAGTACTTC. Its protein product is CASSVGPPYEQYF.

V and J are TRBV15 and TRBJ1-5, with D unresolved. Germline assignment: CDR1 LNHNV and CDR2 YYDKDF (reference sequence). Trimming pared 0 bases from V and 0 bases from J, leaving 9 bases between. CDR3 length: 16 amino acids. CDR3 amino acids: CATSRDLEYSNQPQHF. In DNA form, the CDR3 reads TGTGCCACCAGCAGAGATTTGGAGTATAGCAATCAGCCCCAGCATTTT.

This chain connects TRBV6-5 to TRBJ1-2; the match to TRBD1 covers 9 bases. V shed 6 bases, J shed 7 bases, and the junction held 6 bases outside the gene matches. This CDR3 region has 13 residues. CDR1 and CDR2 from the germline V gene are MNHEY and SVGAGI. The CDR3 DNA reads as TGTGCCAGCAGAGAGGGGACAGGGCTTGGCTACACCTTC. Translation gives CASREGTGLGYTF.

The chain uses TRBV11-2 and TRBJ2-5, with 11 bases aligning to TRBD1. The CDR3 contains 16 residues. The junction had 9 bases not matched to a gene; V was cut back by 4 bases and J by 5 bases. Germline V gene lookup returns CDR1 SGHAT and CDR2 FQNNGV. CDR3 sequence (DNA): TGTGCCAGCAGCTACTCGGACAGGGGGCTGGTCGAGACCCAGTACTTC. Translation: CASSYSDRGLVETQYF.

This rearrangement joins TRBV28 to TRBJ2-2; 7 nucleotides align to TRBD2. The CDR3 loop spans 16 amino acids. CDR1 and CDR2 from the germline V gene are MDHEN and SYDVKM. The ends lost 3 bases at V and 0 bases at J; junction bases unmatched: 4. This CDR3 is CASSFAGVANTGELFF. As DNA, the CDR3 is TGTGCCAGCAGTTTTGCGGGGGTAGCGAACACCGGGGAGCTGTTTTTT.

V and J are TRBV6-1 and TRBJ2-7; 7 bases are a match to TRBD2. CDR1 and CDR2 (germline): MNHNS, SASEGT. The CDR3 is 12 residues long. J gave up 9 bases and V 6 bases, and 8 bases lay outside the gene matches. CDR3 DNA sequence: TGTGCCAGCAGCCAGGGACTACCTGGGCAGTACTTC. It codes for CASSQGLPGQYF.

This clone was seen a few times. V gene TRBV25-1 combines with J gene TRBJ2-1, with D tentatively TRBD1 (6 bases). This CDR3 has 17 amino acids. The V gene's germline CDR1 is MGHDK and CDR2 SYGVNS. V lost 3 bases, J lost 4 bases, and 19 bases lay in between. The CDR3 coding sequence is TGTGCCAGCAGTGAGGCAGACCAGGGGTCTTCATACAATGAGCAGTTCTTC. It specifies CASSEADQGSSYNEQFF.

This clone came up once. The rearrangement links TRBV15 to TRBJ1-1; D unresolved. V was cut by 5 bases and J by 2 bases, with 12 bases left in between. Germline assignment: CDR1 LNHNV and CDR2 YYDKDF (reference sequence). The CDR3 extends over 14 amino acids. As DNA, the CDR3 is TGTGCCACCAGCTCCAGAAGAGACAACACTGAAGCTTTCTTT. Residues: CATSSRRDNTEAFF. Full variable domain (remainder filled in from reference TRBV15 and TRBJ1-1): DAMVIQNPRYQVTQFGKPVTLSCSQTLNHNVMYWYQQKSSQAPKLLFHYYDKDFNNEADTPDNFQSRRPNTSFCFLDIRSPGLGDTAMYLCATSSRRDNTEAFFGQGTRLTVV.

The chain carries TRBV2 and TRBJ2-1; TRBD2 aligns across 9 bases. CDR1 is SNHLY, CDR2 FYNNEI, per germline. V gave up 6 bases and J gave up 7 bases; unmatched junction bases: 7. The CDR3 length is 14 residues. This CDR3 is CASSLLAGINEQFF. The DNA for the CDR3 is TGTGCCAGCAGCCTCCTAGCGGGGATTAATGAGCAGTTCTTC.

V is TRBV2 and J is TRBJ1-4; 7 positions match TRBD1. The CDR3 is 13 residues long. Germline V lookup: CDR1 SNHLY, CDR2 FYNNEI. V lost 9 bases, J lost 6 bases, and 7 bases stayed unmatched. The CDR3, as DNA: TGTGCCAGTAACCGGGACAGTCATGAAAAACTGTTTTTT. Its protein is CASNRDSHEKLFF.

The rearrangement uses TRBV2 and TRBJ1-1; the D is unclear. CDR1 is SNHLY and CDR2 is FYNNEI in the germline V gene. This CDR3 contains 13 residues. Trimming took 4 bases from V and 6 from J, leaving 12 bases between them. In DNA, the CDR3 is TGTGCCAGCAGTGGAAGCGGGGTGCCTGAAGCTTTCTTT. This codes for CASSGSGVPEAFF.